This T cell receptor beta chain was captured in a study of T cell responses to AZD1222 COVID-19 vaccine. General study points: Sampling that yielded the repertoires occurred only after the peak T cell response.

In regard to this clone: Its antigen is not identified.

Germline-derived CDR1 and CDR2 are LGHDT and YNNKEL (reference sequence). The length of the CDR3 is 20 residues. V gave up 0 bases and J gave up 0 bases, with 18 bases separating them. Measured with immunoSEQ multiplex PCR; TCRdb has only the in-frame clones, and not every one. The data hold tens of thousands of clones, with approximately 83% observed a single time. This chain links TRBV3-1 (or the pseudogene TRBV3-2) with TRBJ1-6; the D gene is possibly TRBD1 (5 bases). The sequencing here drew on peripheral blood, taken on day 0 of AZD1222 vaccination. This clonotype originated in an adult in good health. The CDR3: CASSQEGQLFVSSYNSPLHF. CDR3 sequence (DNA): TGTGCCAGCAGCCAAGAGGGGCAGCTATTTGTGAGCTCCTATAATTCACCCCTCCACTTT.